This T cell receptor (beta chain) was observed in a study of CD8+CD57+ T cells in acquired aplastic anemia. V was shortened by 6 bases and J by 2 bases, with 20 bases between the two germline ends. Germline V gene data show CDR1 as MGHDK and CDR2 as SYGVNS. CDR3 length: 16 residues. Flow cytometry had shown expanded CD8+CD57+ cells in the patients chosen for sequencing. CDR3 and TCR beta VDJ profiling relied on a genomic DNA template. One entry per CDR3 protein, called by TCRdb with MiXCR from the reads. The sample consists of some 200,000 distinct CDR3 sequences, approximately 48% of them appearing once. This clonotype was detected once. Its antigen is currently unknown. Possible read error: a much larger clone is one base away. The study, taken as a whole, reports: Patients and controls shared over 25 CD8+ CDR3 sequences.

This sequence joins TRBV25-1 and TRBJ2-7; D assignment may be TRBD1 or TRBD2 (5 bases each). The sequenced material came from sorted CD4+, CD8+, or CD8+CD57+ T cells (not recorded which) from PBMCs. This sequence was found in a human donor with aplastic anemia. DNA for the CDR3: TGTGCCAGCAGGCGTCCAGGGCCCGAGGGTACCTACGAGCAGTACTTC. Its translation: CASRRPGPEGTYEQYF.